This T cell receptor beta chain came from a study of graft-versus-host responses after intestinal transplantation. About this clone: Its antigen is unidentified.

Using immunoSEQ multiplex PCR, the repertoire was profiled, and TCRdb retains in-frame clones only, with some absent. Found here are 99,000 or so clones, roughly 92% of them singletons; the top ten hold 0.069%. The V end was cut by 0 bases, the J end by 2 bases, with 9 bases between. CDR1 and CDR2 from the germline V gene are SGHDT and YYEEEE. There are 14 residues in the CDR3. This TCR derives from a human donor who was the organ donor for an intestinal transplant. The specimen comprised unstimulated CD8+ T cells sorted from spleen or lymph node cells, sampled before transplant. The V gene is TRBV5-6, the J gene TRBJ2-7; TRBD1 is a possible D gene (5 bases). CDR3 coding DNA: TGTGCCAGCAGCTTGGGATACAGGACCTACGAGCAGTACTTC. It encodes CASSLGYRTYEQYF.